Presented here are 20 T cell receptor beta chains from one specimen sequenced in a study of tumor-infiltrating lymphocytes in localized non-small cell lung cancer. Clones were sequenced by immunoSEQ multiplex PCR, and TCRdb holds only the in-frame ones, with some missing. The sample consists of 10,000 to 12,000 clones, around 68% of them appearing once. The sample consisted of lung tumor tissue. These receptors came from a human donor with non-small cell lung cancer.

V is TRBV7-2 and J is TRBJ2-7; no reliable D call. Trimming pared 4 bases from V and 7 bases from J, leaving 11 bases between. Germline V CDR1 and CDR2: SGHTA, FQGNSA. The CDR3 contains 12 residues. This CDR3 is CASSSPGREQYF. In DNA, the CDR3 is TGTGCCAGCAGCTCGCCGGGTCGGGAGCAGTACTTC. The variable domain in full, with the rest retrieved from reference TRBV7-2 and TRBJ2-7, is GAGVSQSPSNKVTEKGKDVELRCDPISGHTALYWYRQSLGQGLEFLIYFQGNSAPDKSGLPSDRFSAERTGGSVSTLTIQRTQQEDSAVYLCASSSPGREQYFGPGTRLTVT.

This clone is labeled medium-sized. This sequence joins TRBV2 and TRBJ1-3, with D perhaps matching TRBD1 (6 bases). Trimming shortened V by 6 bases and J by 2 bases, and 11 bases separated the two germline ends. Per the germline V gene, CDR1 is SNHLY and CDR2 is FYNNEI. The CDR3 has 14 residues. CDR3 protein: CASREQGAGNTIYF. The CDR3 DNA is TGTGCCAGCAGGGAACAGGGAGCTGGAAACACCATATATTTT.

This clone was seen once. The V and J genes are TRBV5-5 and TRBJ2-3, with TRBD2 matching over 7 bases. The V and J ends lost 3 bases and 0 bases, in that order; junction bases with no gene match: 7. The V gene's germline CDR1 is SGHKS and CDR2 YYEKEE (reference sequence). CDR3 size: 16 residues. Here the CDR3 reads CASSWTASGSTDTQYF. The CDR3 bases are TGTGCCAGCAGCTGGACGGCTAGCGGCAGCACAGATACGCAGTATTTT.

The count of this clone is one. In nucleotides, the CDR3 is TGTGCCAGCAGCTATTGGACTAGCGGGAAGAATGAGCAGTTCTTC. The encoded protein is CASSYWTSGKNEQFF. V gene TRBV7-2 combines with J gene TRBJ2-1; 12 nucleotides line up with TRBD2. V lost 4 bases, J lost 7 bases, and 5 bases stayed unmatched. Germline CDR1 SGHTA, CDR2 FQGNSA. This CDR3 is 15 amino acids long. The full variable domain, completed using reference TRBV7-2 and TRBJ2-1, is GAGVSQSPSNKVTEKGKDVELRCDPISGHTALYWYRQSLGQGLEFLIYFQGNSAPDKSGLPSDRFSAERTGGSVSTLTIQRTQQEDSAVYLCASSYWTSGKNEQFFGPGTRLTVL.

This chain connects TRBV7-2 to TRBJ2-3; possibly TRBD2 for D (6 bases). The length of the CDR3 is 15 residues. Germline values: CDR1 SGHTA, CDR2 FQGNSA. Trimming removed 6 bases at V and 2 bases at J, with 15 bases between. The CDR3: CASSSPGLHTDTQYF. CDR3 DNA sequence: TGTGCCAGCAGTTCACCGGGACTTCACACAGATACGCAGTATTTT.

This rearrangement joins TRBV11-2 to TRBJ2-7; D remains unclear. Germline values: CDR1 SGHAT, CDR2 FQNNGV. V lost 4 bases to trimming and J lost 4 bases, with 14 bases between them. The CDR3 length is 14 residues. The DNA of the CDR3 is TGTGCCAGCAGCTCCCGGCAGGACGGATACGAGCAGTACTTC. Its translation: CASSSRQDGYEQYF.

CDR3 DNA sequence: TGTGCCAGCAGCTTATTGGGGGGGCCCACTGAAGCTTTCTTT. Its translation: CASSLLGGPTEAFF. The rearrangement links TRBV7-9 to TRBJ1-1; possible D gene TRBD1, 6 bases. CDR3 size: 14 residues. Per germline, CDR1 SEHNR and CDR2 FQNEAQ (reference sequence). V was pared by 2 bases and J by 4 bases, with 11 bases between.

J is TRBJ2-5 and V is TRBV11-2; D is possibly TRBD2 (6 bases). Germline lookup yields CDR1 SGHAT and CDR2 FQNNGV. The CDR3 consists of 12 residues. V shed 0 bases and J shed 13 bases, with 12 bases lying between them. DNA for the CDR3: TGTGCCAGCAGCTTAGATCACGGGACTCTGTACTTC. Its protein product is CASSLDHGTLYF.

By share, this clone ranks as medium-sized. The chain combines TRBV11-2 with TRBJ2-5; D not resolved. Between the trimmed V and J ends, which lost 0 bases and 5 bases, there was a span of 4 bases. This CDR3 contains 12 residues. The germline gives CDR1 SGHAT, CDR2 FQNNGV. The CDR3 DNA reads as TGTGCCAGCAGCTTAGATAGGGAGACCCAGTACTTC. This gives the protein CASSLDRETQYF.

The chain has TRBV11-3 and TRBJ2-1; the D gene is possibly TRBD1 (5 bases). Germline assignment: CDR1 SGHNT and CDR2 YENEEA. Trimming removed 1 base at V and 6 bases at J, with 13 bases between. The CDR3 covers 15 residues. CDR3 region: CASSLGIGVVNEQFF. Written as DNA, the CDR3 is TGTGCCAGCAGCTTAGGCATAGGGGTGGTCAATGAGCAGTTCTTC.

This chain connects TRBV5-1 to TRBJ1-2; D is possibly TRBD1 (5 bases). V was pared by 3 bases and J by 5 bases, with 8 bases between. The CDR3 runs to 12 residues. CDR1 and CDR2 (germline): SGHRS, YFSETQ. CDR3 sequence reads: CASSSGTYGYTF. DNA for the CDR3: TGCGCCAGCAGCTCTGGGACGTATGGCTACACCTTC.

This clone has only a few counts. The rearrangement links TRBV19 to TRBJ2-3; TRBD2 matches at 8 bases. The germline gives CDR1 LNHDA, CDR2 SQIVND (reference sequence). V was clipped by 1 base and J by 0 bases; unmatched bases: 0. The CDR3 totals 15 residues. The CDR3 sequence is CASSIASGSTDTQYF. CDR3 coding DNA: TGTGCCAGTAGTATAGCTAGCGGGAGCACAGATACGCAGTATTTT.

A few counts support this clone. DNA of the CDR3: TGTGCCAGCTCACCGATCGGACAGGGAGACACTGAAGCTTTCTTT. This gives the protein CASSPIGQGDTEAFF. V usage is TRBV18 and J usage is TRBJ1-1; 8 positions agree with TRBD1. The CDR3 runs 15 residues. With V trimmed by 3 bases and J by 3 bases, 6 bases remained unmatched. Per germline, CDR1 KGHSH and CDR2 LQKENI.

The chain employs TRBV11-2 and TRBJ2-7; D is perhaps TRBD1 or TRBD2 (5 bases each). The CDR3 contains 14 residues. The V gene lost 8 bases and the J gene lost 6 bases, with 20 bases spanning the gap. CDR1 SGHAT and CDR2 FQNNGV come from the germline V gene. The CDR3 sequence is CASGDSRGSGEQYF. In DNA form, the CDR3 reads TGTGCCAGCGGTGACTCGAGGGGTTCGGGCGAGCAGTACTTC.

This clone was seen just once. V is TRBV14 and J is TRBJ2-5; a weak D match, TRBD1 (6 bases). Germline CDR1 reads SGHDN; CDR2 reads FVKESK. The CDR3 runs 12 residues. The V end was cut by 10 bases, the J end by 7 bases, with 16 bases between. The CDR3 DNA reads TGTGCCAACCAGGGGTCTGATGGGACCCAGTACTTC. It specifies CANQGSDGTQYF.

The V call is TRBV19, the J call TRBJ2-7; either TRBD1 or TRBD2 may fit D (5 bases each). Per the germline V gene, CDR1 is LNHDA and CDR2 is SQIVND (reference sequence). The germline V and J ends were trimmed by 4 bases and 2 bases, with 21 bases remaining between them. The CDR3 contains 17 residues. As DNA, the CDR3 is TGTGCCAGTAGTACGACCGGGACGGTGTTCGGGACCTACGAGCAGTACTTC. It specifies CASSTTGTVFGTYEQYF.

The rearrangement links TRBV2 to TRBJ1-5; a weak D match, TRBD1 (6 bases). Trimming removed 6 bases at V and 1 base at J, with 13 bases between. Germline CDR1 reads SNHLY; CDR2 reads FYNNEI. CDR3 length: 15 amino acids. The CDR3 bases are TGTGCCAGCAGGGCGGGGGCACGGAGCAATCAGCCCCAGCATTTT. Protein: CASRAGARSNQPQHF.

V gene TRBV4-3 combines with J gene TRBJ2-2; possibly TRBD2 for D (5 bases). The V end lost 0 bases, the J end lost 8 bases, and 10 bases lay between the germline ends. Germline-derived CDR1 and CDR2 are LGHNA and YSLEER. The CDR3 consists of 14 residues. CDR3 nucleotide sequence: TGCGCCAGCAGCCAAGAGCGGGCGGTTGGGGAGCTGTTTTTT. It codes for CASSQERAVGELFF.

The chain employs TRBV4-1 and TRBJ2-7; D call uncertain. This CDR3 has 15 residues. V was pared by 1 base and J by 1 base, with 11 bases between. Germline V gene sequence: CDR1 MGHRA, CDR2 YSYEKL. CDR3 region: CASSQAVRSSYEQYF. The CDR3 DNA reads TGCGCCAGCAGCCAAGCGGTCCGATCTTCCTACGAGCAGTACTTC.

The rearrangement joins TRBV11-2 to TRBJ2-7; TRBD1 might be the D (6 bases). Germline values: CDR1 SGHAT, CDR2 FQNNGV. V was pared by 3 bases and J by 3 bases, with 15 bases between. This CDR3 spans 15 amino acids. The CDR3 region has the DNA TGTGCCAGCAGCTTCACCGGGACACTCTACTACGAGCAGTACTTC. Amino acid sequence: CASSFTGTLYYEQYF.